These 23 T cell receptor beta chains came from one sample sequenced in a study of graft-versus-host responses after intestinal transplantation. TCRdb's copy holds only in-frame clones and misses some; the assay was immunoSEQ multiplex PCR. The sample records 15,000 or so clones, about 95% being singletons. The sample here was PBMCs, taken 9 days after transplant. These receptors were collected from a human patient who received an intestinal transplant, so some T cells may come from the graft donor.

This sequence joins TRBV13 and TRBJ2-2; TRBD2 matches 9 bases. Germline CDR1 and CDR2: PRHDT and FYEKMQ (reference sequence). The CDR3 is 16 amino acids. The junction had 10 bases not matched to a gene; V was cut back by 4 bases and J by 7 bases. In nucleotides, the CDR3 is TGTGCCAGCAGCTCCCCCGGCGGGAGGGCGAGCGGGGAGCTGTTTTTT. It is translated as CASSSPGGRASGELFF.

The J gene is TRBJ2-1, the V gene TRBV27; D not resolved. V was pared by 0 bases and J by 9 bases, with 9 bases between. The CDR3 is 13 residues long. CDR1 MNHEY and CDR2 SMNVEV come from the germline V gene (reference sequence). For the CDR3, the DNA is TGTGCCAGCAGTTTATCGAGAGGCCGTGAGCAGTTCTTC. It encodes CASSLSRGREQFF.

This clone occurred a few times. The rearrangement joins TRBV7-9 to TRBJ2-7; no definite D call. The CDR3 runs 14 residues. V was cut by 1 base and J by 2 bases, with 9 bases left in between. CDR1 is SEHNR, CDR2 FQNEAQ, per germline (reference sequence). CDR3 sequence (DNA): TGTGCCAGCAGCTTAGAAGGCAGACCCTACGAGCAGTACTTC. This sequence encodes CASSLEGRPYEQYF.

This clone was observed a handful of times. V usage is TRBV29-1 and J usage is TRBJ2-3, with D maybe TRBD2 (7 bases). V dropped 7 bases and J dropped 5 bases, with 10 bases sitting between them. Germline V gene sequence: CDR1 SQVTM, CDR2 ANQGSEA. The CDR3 is 11 residues long. CDR3 residues: CSGEGEDTQYF. CDR3 in DNA: TGCAGCGGGGAGGGGGAAGATACGCAGTATTTT.

The rearrangement links TRBV29-1 to TRBJ2-7; D is unclear. The CDR3 length is 13 residues. Deletions cut 2 bases from V and 3 bases from J, with 11 bases between. Germline-derived CDR1 and CDR2 are SQVTM and ANQGSEA. The CDR3 nucleotides read TGCAGCGTTGAATACGCCGAGATCTACGAGCAGTACTTC. Residues: CSVEYAEIYEQYF.

The V gene is TRBV29-1, the J gene TRBJ2-5; 8 bases fit TRBD1. The ends lost 0 bases at V and 4 bases at J; junction bases unmatched: 13. Germline V gives CDR1 SQVTM, CDR2 ANQGSEA. The CDR3 consists of 17 residues. The CDR3 sequence is CSVEDKDRVGSGETQYF. In nucleotides, the CDR3 is TGCAGCGTTGAAGATAAGGACAGGGTAGGGTCCGGAGAGACCCAGTACTTC.

The gene calls are TRBV21-1 and TRBJ1-3; TRBD1, the D gene given by the table, was not confirmed from the DNA. TRBV21-1 is classified as a pseudogene. The CDR3 consists of 15 residues. The CDR3 DNA reads as TGTGCCAGCAGCAAAGTCCCACCCAGGGGAAACACCATATATTTT. Amino acid sequence: CASSKVPPRGNTIYF.

The count of this clone is one. The chain has TRBV19 and TRBJ2-7, with D possibly TRBD2 on 6 matching bases. V shed 8 bases and J shed 5 bases, with 22 bases lying between them. Germline V CDR1 and CDR2: LNHDA, SQIVND (reference sequence). The CDR3 length is 15 residues. The CDR3 DNA follows: TGTGCCAGTTCCTTCCTTGGGGGGTCCGGGAACGAGCAGTACTTC. Protein sequence: CASSFLGGSGNEQYF.

J is TRBJ1-5 and V is TRBV6-4; D gene ambiguous. V lost 6 bases to trimming and J lost 3 bases, with 18 bases between them. Germline V CDR1 and CDR2: MRHNA, SNTAGT. The CDR3 covers 16 residues. The CDR3 sequence: CASRSYCRRNNQPQHF. The CDR3 DNA reads TGTGCCAGCAGATCCTACTGCCGGAGAAACAATCAGCCCCAGCATTTT.

The chain combines TRBV10-2 with TRBJ2-4; tentatively, D is TRBD2 (5 bases). This CDR3 has 12 residues. Trimming removed 7 bases from V and 8 bases from J, with 12 bases in between. Germline values: CDR1 WSHSY, CDR2 SAAADI. The CDR3 DNA sequence: TGCGCCAGCACGGGGTCGGTAGACATTCAGTACTTC. Protein product: CASTGSVDIQYF.

This clone appeared once. This chain uses TRBV7-9 with TRBJ2-1; 7 bases align to TRBD1. This CDR3 spans 16 amino acids. Germline lookup yields CDR1 SEHNR and CDR2 FQNEAQ (reference sequence). After removal of 0 bases from V and 1 base from J, the junction contained 3 bases not matched to a gene. Here the CDR3 DNA reads TGTGCCAGCAGCTTAGCGCACAGGGGATCCTACAATGAGCAGTTCTTC. Protein sequence: CASSLAHRGSYNEQFF.

This clone has a single count. V is TRBV29-1 and J is TRBJ2-1; the D gene is possibly TRBD1 (6 bases). V was shortened by 6 bases and J by 4 bases, with 10 bases between the two germline ends. Germline CDR1 is SQVTM and CDR2 is ANQGSEA. The length of the CDR3 is 12 residues. CDR3 sequence (DNA): TGCAGCGTACGGACAGTATACAATGAGCAGTTCTTC. It is translated as CSVRTVYNEQFF.

The chain links TRBV7-9 to TRBJ1-3, with D perhaps matching TRBD1 (6 bases). The germline gives CDR1 SEHNR, CDR2 FQNEAQ (reference sequence). This CDR3 contains 18 residues. V was shortened by 6 bases and J by 0 bases, with 21 bases between the two germline ends. The CDR3 spells CASSLYAGVGVSGNTIYF. The CDR3 DNA sequence: TGTGCCAGCAGTTTGTATGCAGGGGTAGGGGTCTCTGGAAACACCATATATTTT.

The rearrangement joins TRBV30 to TRBJ1-4; D not certain. Trimming shortened V by 8 bases and J by 4 bases, and 11 bases separated the two germline ends. The CDR3 is 12 residues long. Germline CDR1 and CDR2: GTSNPN and SVGIG (reference sequence). The CDR3 spells CAEGHLNEKLFF. As DNA, the CDR3 is TGTGCCGAAGGGCACCTTAATGAAAAACTGTTTTTT.

The genes are TRBV4-1 and TRBJ2-2; 10 bases agree with TRBD2. Trimming cost V 2 bases and J 2 bases; bases outside gene matches: 8. The CDR3 sequence is 18 residues long. Germline CDR1 and CDR2: MGHRA and YSYEKL. Here the CDR3 DNA reads TGCGCCAGCAGCCAACTTTATACTAGCGGGATTAACACCGGGGAGCTGTTTTTT. It specifies CASSQLYTSGINTGELFF.

The J gene is TRBJ2-5, the V gene TRBV28; D is perhaps TRBD1 or TRBD2 (5 bases each). Germline V gives CDR1 MDHEN, CDR2 SYDVKM. The V gene lost 7 bases and the J gene lost 3 bases, with 15 bases spanning the gap. The CDR3 sequence is 14 residues long. CDR3: CASKSEGLKETQYF. CDR3 DNA: TGTGCCAGCAAAAGTGAGGGGCTGAAAGAGACCCAGTACTTC.

The J gene is TRBJ2-7, the V gene TRBV30; 9 bases line up with TRBD2. This CDR3 has 14 amino acids. The V segment lost 3 bases and the J segment 1 base; nucleotides outside the gene matches: 4. Germline loops: CDR1 GTSNPN, CDR2 SVGIG (reference sequence). CDR3 protein: CAWSLSGGSYEQYF. CDR3 bases: TGTGCCTGGAGCTTAAGCGGGGGGTCCTACGAGCAGTACTTC.

This clone has only one observation. The chain recombines TRBV28 with TRBJ2-7; TRBD1 might be the D (5 bases). This CDR3 is 13 amino acids long. V was pared by 5 bases and J by 7 bases, with 15 bases between. The germline V gene has CDR1 MDHEN and CDR2 SYDVKM. This CDR3 is CASSPDSVGEQYF. The CDR3 bases are TGTGCCAGCAGTCCTGACAGCGTCGGGGAGCAGTACTTC.

The J gene is TRBJ1-1, the V gene TRBV9, with unresolved D. This CDR3 region has 15 residues. Trimming stripped 0 bases from V and 2 bases from J, with 11 bases between. Germline V CDR1 and CDR2: SGDLS, YYNGEE. CDR3 coding DNA: TGTGCCAGCAGCGTAGATGGGTTCCCTAACACTGAAGCTTTCTTT. As protein: CASSVDGFPNTEAFF.

The chain employs TRBV27 and TRBJ2-2; unclear D gene. Per germline, CDR1 MNHEY and CDR2 SMNVEV (reference sequence). Trimming stripped 0 bases from V and 1 base from J, with 0 bases between. The CDR3 is made up of 13 amino acids. Here the CDR3 DNA reads TGTGCCAGCAGTTTATCGAACACCGGGGAGCTGTTTTTT. This sequence encodes CASSLSNTGELFF.

The chain combines TRBV6-6 with TRBJ2-1; tentative D call: TRBD2 (6 bases). The CDR3 is 15 residues long. Germline V gene lookup returns CDR1 MNHNY and CDR2 SVGAGI (reference sequence). Trimming left V 4 bases short and J 2 bases short, with 12 bases between. The CDR3 spells CASSLMGGTYNEQFF. In nucleotides, the CDR3 is TGTGCCAGCAGTTTGATGGGAGGAACCTACAATGAGCAGTTCTTC.

This chain connects TRBV28 to TRBJ2-5; 15 nucleotides agree with TRBD2. The germline CDR1 and CDR2 sequences are MDHEN and SYDVKM. The J segment lost 5 bases and the V segment lost 2 bases, leaving 3 bases of the junction unmatched. CDR3 length: 16 residues. CDR3 region: CASSLGGTSGRETQYF. CDR3 nucleotides: TGTGCCAGCAGTTTAGGGGGGACTAGCGGGAGGGAGACCCAGTACTTC.

This clone was detected only once. The CDR3 is CASSVAIGVSLADTQYF. CDR3 nucleotides: TGTGCCAGCAGCGTAGCTATTGGGGTTAGTTTGGCAGATACGCAGTATTTT. The rearrangement uses TRBV9 and TRBJ2-3; unclear D gene. The V gene's germline CDR1 is SGDLS and CDR2 YYNGEE. V lost 0 bases and J 4 bases, leaving 18 bases between the germline ends. This CDR3 contains 17 residues.